This T cell receptor beta chain was sequenced in a study of blood T cell repertoires in COVID-19. Study-level information: Whether acute or convalescent, the COVID-19 samples came from the United States, Italy and Spain. Sources were T cells, B-cell-depleted T cells, or PBMCs; the material itself was cDNA or gDNA.

CDR1 is SSHAT, CDR2 FNYEAQ, per germline (reference sequence). After removal of 5 bases from V and 5 bases from J, the junction contained 6 bases not matched to a gene. The CDR3 has 15 residues. Authors' methods: For nucleated cells, counts were estimated from reference gene primer amplification. Clones were sequenced by immunoSEQ multiplex PCR, and TCRdb holds only the in-frame ones, with some missing. Clonal size and the V and J genes are those of that table, whereas D and trimming came from the DNA. The sample has about 30,000 clones, roughly 85% seen once; the top ten hold about 9.6%. The chain is built from TRBV7-7 and TRBJ2-5, with 12 bases lining up with TRBD2. What was sequenced was peripheral blood. The clonotype was recovered from an older man with active COVID-19. CDR3 amino acids: CASSPSGGAGETQYF. The DNA for the CDR3 is TGTGCCAGCAGCCCTAGCGGGGGGGCCGGGGAGACCCAGTACTTC.